This T cell receptor beta chain was identified in a study of Graves' ophthalmopathy and Graves' hyperthyroidism. This clonotype was counted at least ten times. Other autoimmune diseases, uncontrolled infections, pregnancy or lactation led to the exclusion of patients. Someone took the PBMCs out of about 9.7 ml of fresh peripheral blood. Amplified material comprised TCR beta CDR3 regions derived from RNA transcripts. Scientists carried out first-round RT-PCR using HTBI primers and then a second-round multiplex PCR. TCRdb processed the multiplex PCR reads anew with MiXCR; each CDR3 protein has one entry. The sample gives some 390,000 distinct CDR3 sequences, roughly 18% of which show up once; 1.5% to 2% is in the top ten. Sequencing was carried out using peripheral blood. This receptor was obtained from a woman aged 18-29 years with Graves' ophthalmopathy.

The CDR3 bases are TGTGCCAGCAGCCAAGATCCGAGAGAAAAAGCTTTCTTT. Amino acids: CASSQDPREKAFF. The V and J genes are TRBV3-1 and TRBJ1-1; D not resolved. Trimming took off 0 bases at V and 9 bases at J, with 11 bases between the two ends. The CDR3 consists of 13 residues. The germline V gene has CDR1 LGHDT and CDR2 YNNKEL (reference sequence).